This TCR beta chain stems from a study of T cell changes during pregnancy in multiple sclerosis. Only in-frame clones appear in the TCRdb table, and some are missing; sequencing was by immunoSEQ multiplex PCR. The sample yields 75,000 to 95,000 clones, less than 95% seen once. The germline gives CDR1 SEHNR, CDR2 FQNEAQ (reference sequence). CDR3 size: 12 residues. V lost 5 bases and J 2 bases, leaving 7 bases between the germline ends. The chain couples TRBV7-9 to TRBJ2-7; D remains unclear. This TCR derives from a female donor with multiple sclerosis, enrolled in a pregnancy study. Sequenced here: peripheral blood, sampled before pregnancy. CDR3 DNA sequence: TGTGCCAGCAGCCTACAGACCTACGAGCAGTACTTC. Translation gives CASSLQTYEQYF.